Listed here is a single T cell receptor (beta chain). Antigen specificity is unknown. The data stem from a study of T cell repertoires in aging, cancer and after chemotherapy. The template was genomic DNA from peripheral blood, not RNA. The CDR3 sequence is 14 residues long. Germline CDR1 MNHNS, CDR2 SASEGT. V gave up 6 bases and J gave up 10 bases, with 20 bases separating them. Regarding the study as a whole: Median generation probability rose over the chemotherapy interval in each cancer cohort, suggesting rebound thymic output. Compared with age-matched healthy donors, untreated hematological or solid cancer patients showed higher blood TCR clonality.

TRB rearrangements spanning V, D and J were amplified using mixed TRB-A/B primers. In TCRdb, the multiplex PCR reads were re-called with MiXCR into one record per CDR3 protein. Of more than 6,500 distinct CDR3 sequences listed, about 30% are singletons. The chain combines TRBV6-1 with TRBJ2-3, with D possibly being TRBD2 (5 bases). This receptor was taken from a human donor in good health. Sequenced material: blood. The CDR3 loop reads CASSLRQARGPQYF. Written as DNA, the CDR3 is TGTGCCAGCAGCCTTCGTCAGGCCCGAGGGCCGCAGTATTTT.